The 5 T cell receptor beta chains in this list originate from one sample, sequenced in a study of cytomegalovirus exposure and HLA in healthy donors (dated by TCRdb to the late 2010s). Libraries were built with the immunoSEQ multiplex PCR assay. For the multiplex PCR, a mixture combining 60 forward primers for TCR Vbeta segments and 13 reverse primers for TCR Jbeta segments was used. TCRdb stores this immuneACCESS table with in-frame sequences only. Part of the clones is absent; in the studies checked, under half of the shortfall reflects unresolved V genes, and no reason is known for the rest. This sample is represented by nearly 65,000 clones; around 73% of them were singletons. The biggest ten clones account for about 5.5% of the sample. Specimen: PBMCs. The receptor set was obtained from a man aged 45 to 65 in good health and CMV-seronegative.

The chain carries TRBV5-1 and TRBJ2-3; a weak D match, TRBD1 (6 bases). Trimming shortened V by 0 bases and J by 6 bases, and 11 bases separated the two germline ends. There are 14 residues in the CDR3. Germline loops: CDR1 SGHRS, CDR2 YFSETQ. This chain's CDR3 is CASSLGQAGDTQYF. The CDR3 DNA reads as TGCGCCAGCAGCTTGGGACAGGCCGGGGATACGCAGTATTTT.

This clone appeared a single time. The chain uses TRBV5-8 and TRBJ2-7, with D possibly being TRBD2 (6 bases). The CDR3 consists of 15 residues. Germline V gene sequence: CDR1 SGHTS, CDR2 YDEGEE. V was shortened by 4 bases and J by 2 bases, with 16 bases between the two germline ends. The chain's CDR3 is CASSRRGGGAYEQYF. DNA for the CDR3: TGTGCCAGCAGCAGGCGGGGTGGAGGAGCCTACGAGCAGTACTTC. The full variable domain, its missing parts supplied by reference TRBV5-8 and TRBJ2-7, is EAGVTQSPTHLIKTRGQQATLRCSPISGHTSVYWYQQALGLGLQFLLWYDEGEERNRGNFPPRFSGRQFPNYSSELNVNALELEDSALYLCASSRRGGGAYEQYFGPGTRLTVT.

The chain joins TRBV5-8 to TRBJ2-5, with 11 bases fitting TRBD2. The ends lost 4 bases at V and 9 bases at J; junction bases unmatched: 8. Germline V gene sequence: CDR1 SGHTS, CDR2 YDEGEE. This CDR3 is built from 14 residues. CDR3: CASSVGLAGWSQYF. The DNA of the CDR3 is TGTGCCAGCAGCGTAGGACTAGCGGGTTGGTCCCAGTACTTC.

There are a few counts of this clone. The rearrangement joins TRBV7-9 to TRBJ2-1, with D perhaps TRBD1 (5 bases). V gave up 1 base and J gave up 0 bases, with 7 bases separating them. CDR1 is SEHNR, CDR2 FQNEAQ, per germline (reference sequence). The CDR3 is made up of 15 amino acids. In DNA form, the CDR3 reads TGTGCCAGCAGCTTAGACGGACACTCCTACAATGAGCAGTTCTTC. Amino acid sequence: CASSLDGHSYNEQFF.

The rearrangement joins TRBV6-5 to TRBJ2-7; TRBD1 might be the D (7 bases). V shed 3 bases and J shed 2 bases, with 14 bases lying between them. CDR1 is MNHEY, CDR2 SVGAGI, per germline. The CDR3 runs 15 residues. This chain's CDR3 is CASSYWGDSPYEQYF. CDR3 sequence (DNA): TGTGCCAGCAGTTATTGGGGGGACAGCCCCTACGAGCAGTACTTC.